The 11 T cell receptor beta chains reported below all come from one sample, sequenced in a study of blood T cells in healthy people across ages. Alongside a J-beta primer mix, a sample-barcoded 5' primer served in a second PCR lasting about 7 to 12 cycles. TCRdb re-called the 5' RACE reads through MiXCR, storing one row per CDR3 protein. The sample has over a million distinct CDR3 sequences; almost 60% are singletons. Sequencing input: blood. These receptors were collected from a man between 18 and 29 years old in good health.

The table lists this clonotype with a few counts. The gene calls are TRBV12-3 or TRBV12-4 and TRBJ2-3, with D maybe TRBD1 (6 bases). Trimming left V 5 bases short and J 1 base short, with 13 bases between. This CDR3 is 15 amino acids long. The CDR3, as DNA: TGTGCCAGCAGTAACAGGACAGATCGCACAGATACGCAGTATTTT. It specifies CASSNRTDRTDTQYF.

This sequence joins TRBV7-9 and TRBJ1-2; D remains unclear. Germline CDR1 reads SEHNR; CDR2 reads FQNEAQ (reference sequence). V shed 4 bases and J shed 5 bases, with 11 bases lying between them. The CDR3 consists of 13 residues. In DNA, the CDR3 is TGTGCCAGCAGCTCCCCGGAGATTTATGGCTACACCTTC. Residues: CASSSPEIYGYTF.

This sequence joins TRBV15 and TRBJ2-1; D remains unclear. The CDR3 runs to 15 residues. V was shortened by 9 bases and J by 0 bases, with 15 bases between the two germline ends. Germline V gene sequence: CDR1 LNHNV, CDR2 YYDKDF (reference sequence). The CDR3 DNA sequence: TGTGCCACTACCTCCAGTAGAGGCTCCTACAATGAGCAGTTCTTC. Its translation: CATTSSRGSYNEQFF.

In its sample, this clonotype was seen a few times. CDR3 residues: CASSSGAGDYGYTF. The CDR3 bases are TGTGCCAGCAGTTCTGGGGCGGGAGATTATGGCTACACCTTC. The chain is built from TRBV6-5 and TRBJ1-2, with a tentative D call TRBD1 (5 bases). V lost 4 bases and J 5 bases, leaving 14 bases between the germline ends. The CDR3 has 14 residues. Germline CDR1 MNHEY, CDR2 SVGAGI.

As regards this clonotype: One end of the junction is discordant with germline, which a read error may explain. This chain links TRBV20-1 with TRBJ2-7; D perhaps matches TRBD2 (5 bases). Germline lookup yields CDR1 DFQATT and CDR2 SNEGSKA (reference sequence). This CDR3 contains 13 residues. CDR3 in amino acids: CSARTSSSHEQYF. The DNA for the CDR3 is TGCAGTGCTAGAACTAGTTCCTCCCACGAGCAGTACTTC.

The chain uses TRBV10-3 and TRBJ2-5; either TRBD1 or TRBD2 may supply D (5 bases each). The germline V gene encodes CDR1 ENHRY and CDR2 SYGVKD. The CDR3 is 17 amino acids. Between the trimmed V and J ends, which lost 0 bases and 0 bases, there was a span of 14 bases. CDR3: CAISESKGRGNQETQYF. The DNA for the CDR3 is TGTGCCATCAGTGAGTCGAAAGGTCGGGGCAACCAAGAGACCCAGTACTTC.

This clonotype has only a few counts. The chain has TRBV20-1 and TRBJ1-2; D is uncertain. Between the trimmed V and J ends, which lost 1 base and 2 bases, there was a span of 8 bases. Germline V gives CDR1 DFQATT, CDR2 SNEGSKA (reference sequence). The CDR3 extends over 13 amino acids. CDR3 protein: CSARGNLNYGYTF. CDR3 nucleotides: TGCAGTGCTAGAGGGAACCTAAACTATGGCTACACCTTC.

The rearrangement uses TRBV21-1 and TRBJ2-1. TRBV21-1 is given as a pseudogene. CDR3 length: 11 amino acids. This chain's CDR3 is CASSKGWEQFF. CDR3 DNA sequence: TGTGCCAGCAGCAAGGGGTGGGAGCAGTTCTTC.

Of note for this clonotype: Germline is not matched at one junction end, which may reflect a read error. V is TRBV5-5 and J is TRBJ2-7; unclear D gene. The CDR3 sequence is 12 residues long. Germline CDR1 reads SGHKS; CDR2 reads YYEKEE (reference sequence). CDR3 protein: CASSTKFYGQYF. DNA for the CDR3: TGTGCCAGCAGCACGAAATTCTACGGGCAGTACTTC.

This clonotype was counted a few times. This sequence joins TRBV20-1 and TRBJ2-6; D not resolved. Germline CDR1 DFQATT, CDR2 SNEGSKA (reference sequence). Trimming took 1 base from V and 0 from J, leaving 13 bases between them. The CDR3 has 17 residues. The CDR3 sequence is CSARALSWSSGANVLTF. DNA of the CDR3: TGCAGTGCTAGAGCCCTCTCCTGGAGCTCTGGGGCCAACGTCCTGACTTTC.

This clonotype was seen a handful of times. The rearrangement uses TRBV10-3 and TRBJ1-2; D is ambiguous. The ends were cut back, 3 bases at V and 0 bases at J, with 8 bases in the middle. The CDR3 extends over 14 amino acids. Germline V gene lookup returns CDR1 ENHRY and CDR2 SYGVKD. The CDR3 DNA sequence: TGTGCCATCAGTGATAAGGAGACTAACTATGGCTACACCTTC. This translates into CAISDKETNYGYTF.